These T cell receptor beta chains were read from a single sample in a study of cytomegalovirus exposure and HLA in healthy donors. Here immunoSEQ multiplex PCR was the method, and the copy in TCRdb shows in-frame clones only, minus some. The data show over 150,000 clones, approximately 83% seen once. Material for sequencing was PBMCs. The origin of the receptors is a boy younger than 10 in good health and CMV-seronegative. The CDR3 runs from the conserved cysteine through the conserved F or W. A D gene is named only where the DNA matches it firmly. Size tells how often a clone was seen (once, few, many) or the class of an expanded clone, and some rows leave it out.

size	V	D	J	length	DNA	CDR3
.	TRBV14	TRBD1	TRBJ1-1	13	TGTGCCAGCAGCCAAGGCAGGGGGGCTGAAGCTTTCTTT	CASSQGRGAEAFF
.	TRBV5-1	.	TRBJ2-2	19	TGCGCCAGCAGCTTGGTCTTCTTGGGGGGGCGCCGGAACACCGGGGAGCTGTTTTTT	CASSLVFLGGRRNTGELFF
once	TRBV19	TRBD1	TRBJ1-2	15	TGTGCCAGTCGCCCAGACAGGGGCCCCAACTATGGCTACACCTTC	CASRPDRGPNYGYTF
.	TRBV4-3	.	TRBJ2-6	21	TGCGCCAGCAGCCCTAAGAGCGGCGCACCCGGGACATTCGCTGGGGCCAACGTCCTGACTTTC	CASSPKSGAPGTFAGANVLTF
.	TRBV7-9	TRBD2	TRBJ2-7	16	TGTGCCAGCAGCTTAGGTGCGGGGGTCGACCGTGGCGAGCAGTACTTC	CASSLGAGVDRGEQYF
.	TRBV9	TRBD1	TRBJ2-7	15	TGTGCCAGCAGCGCCTTGGACAGGGTAGGAGACGAGCAGTACTTC	CASSALDRVGDEQYF
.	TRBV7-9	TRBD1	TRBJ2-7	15	TGTGCCAGCAGTCTCTCCGGGACAGGCCTGGGGGAGCAGTACTTC	CASSLSGTGLGEQYF
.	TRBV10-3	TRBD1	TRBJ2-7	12	TGTGCCATCAGTAGACAGGGCTACGAGCAGTACTTC	CAISRQGYEQYF
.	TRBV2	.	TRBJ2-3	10	TGTGCCAGCAGCGGGGTATCGCAGTATTTT	CASSGVSQYF
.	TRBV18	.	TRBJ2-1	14	TGTGCCAGCAAACGGGTGCGGGCCGGCAATGAGCAGTTCTTC	CASKRVRAGNEQFF
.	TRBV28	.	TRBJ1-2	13	TGTGCCAGCAGTTTGTGGCAGACTTATGGCTACACCTTC	CASSLWQTYGYTF
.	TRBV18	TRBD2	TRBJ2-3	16	TGTGCCAGCTCACCACTCGCGGGGGGGCCGGGAGATACGCAGTATTTT	CASSPLAGGPGDTQYF
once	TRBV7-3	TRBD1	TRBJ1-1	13	TGTGCCAGCAGCAGGGACAGGGACACTGAAGCTTTCTTT	CASSRDRDTEAFF
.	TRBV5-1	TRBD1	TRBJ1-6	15	TGCGCCAGCAGCAACCGGGACAGGGGTTCTTCACCCCTCCACTTT	CASSNRDRGSSPLHF
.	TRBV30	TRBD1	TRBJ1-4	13	TGTGCCTGGAGCCGGACAGGGGAAGAAAAACTGTTTTTT	CAWSRTGEEKLFF
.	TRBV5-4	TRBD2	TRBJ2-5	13	TGTGCCAGCAGCTTGGGGGGGGGAGGGACCCAGTACTTC	CASSLGGGGTQYF
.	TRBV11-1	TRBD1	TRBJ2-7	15	TGTGCCAGCAGCATCGCCCGGGACAGGGTTTATGAGCAGTACTTC	CASSIARDRVYEQYF
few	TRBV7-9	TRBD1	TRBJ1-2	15	TGTGCCAGCAGCTTAGAGGGACAGGGCTACTATGGCTACACCTTC	CASSLEGQGYYGYTF
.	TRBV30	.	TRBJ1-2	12	TGTGCCTCGTGGGGGGGGGTGGGGGGCTACACCTTC	CASWGGVGGYTF
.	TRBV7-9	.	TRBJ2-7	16	TGTGCCAGCAGCCCCAAAACACAGGTGGATGGGCTAGATTGGTACTTC	CASSPKTQVDGLDWYF
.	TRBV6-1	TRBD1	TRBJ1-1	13	TGTGCCAGCAGTGAATTGGACAGGGTCACAGCTTTCTTT	CASSELDRVTAFF
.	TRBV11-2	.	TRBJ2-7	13	TGTGCCAGCAGCCCAGGGACATTTCAATGGCAGTACTTC	CASSPGTFQWQYF
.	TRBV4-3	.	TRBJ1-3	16	TGCGCCAGCAGCCAGCGGGCGGGGCTTTCTGGAAACACCATATATTTT	CASSQRAGLSGNTIYF
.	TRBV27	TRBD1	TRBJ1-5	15	TGTGCCAGCAGTCCGCGCCCAGGGGGCAGTCAGCCCCAGCATTTT	CASSPRPGGSQPQHF